A single sample is the source of the 16 T cell receptor beta chains below, sequenced in a study of cytomegalovirus exposure and HLA in healthy donors. PCR was performed using 60 Vbeta and 13 Jbeta primers. Libraries were prepared by immunoSEQ multiplex PCR; TCRdb keeps only in-frame clonotypes and omits some of them. The sample has tens of thousands of clones. Sequencing used PBMCs. Receptors were obtained from a man over 45 in good health and CMV-seronegative.

This chain joins TRBV6-4 and TRBJ2-2, with 7 bases that match TRBD2. The ends lost 3 bases at V and 4 bases at J; junction bases unmatched: 8. Germline CDR1 and CDR2: MRHNA and SNTAGT. The CDR3 is made up of 16 amino acids. CDR3 sequence reads: CASSDLAGEGTGELFF. CDR3 bases: TGTGCCAGCAGTGATCTGGCGGGGGAAGGCACCGGGGAGCTGTTTTTT.

V usage is TRBV7-8 and J usage is TRBJ2-5; D not resolved. Germline lookup yields CDR1 SGHVS and CDR2 FQNEAQ. This CDR3 spans 14 amino acids. Trimming removed 0 bases from V and 4 bases from J, with 9 bases in between. The CDR3 sequence: CASSLALFSETQYF. DNA for the CDR3: TGTGCCAGCAGCTTAGCGCTATTCTCAGAGACCCAGTACTTC.

V usage is TRBV7-8 and J usage is TRBJ2-2; D gene ambiguous. Trimming stripped 1 base from V and 0 bases from J, with 12 bases between. The CDR3 runs to 17 residues. Germline-derived CDR1 and CDR2 are SGHVS and FQNEAQ. CDR3 region: CASSLVGQFANTGELFF. CDR3 DNA: TGTGCCAGCAGCTTAGTGGGCCAGTTCGCGAACACCGGGGAGCTGTTTTTT. Looking up the rest from reference TRBV7-8 and TRBJ2-2 gives the full variable domain: GAGVSQSPRYKVAKRGQDVALRCDPISGHVSLFWYQQALGQGPEFLTYFQNEAQLDKSGLPSDRFFAERPEGSVSTLKIQRTQQEDSAVYLCASSLVGQFANTGELFFGEGSRLTVL.

The rearrangement joins TRBV9 to TRBJ2-2; 9 positions match TRBD1. V shed 0 bases, J shed 5 bases, and the junction held 2 bases outside the gene matches. Per germline, CDR1 SGDLS and CDR2 YYNGEE. The CDR3 contains 15 residues. CDR3 coding DNA: TGTGCCAGCAGCGTAGCAGGACAGGGGACCGGGGAGCTGTTTTTT. Its translation is CASSVAGQGTGELFF.

The CDR3 sequence: CASSLRQGNEQFF. The CDR3 DNA is TGTGCCAGCAGTTTAAGACAGGGTAATGAGCAGTTCTTC. The J gene is TRBJ2-1, the V gene TRBV7-2, with 7 nucleotides matching TRBD1. V lost 6 bases and J lost 7; bases outside the gene matches: 6. Germline assignment: CDR1 SGHTA and CDR2 FQGNSA. The CDR3 runs 13 residues.

The chain uses TRBV7-6 and TRBJ2-2, with D possibly matching TRBD1 (5 bases). The ends were cut back, 5 bases at V and 2 bases at J, with 12 bases in the middle. The CDR3 is 15 amino acids. Germline V gene sequence: CDR1 SGHVS, CDR2 FNYEAQ. CDR3 DNA: TGTGCCAGCAGCGCCACAGGTTTAAACACCGGGGAGCTGTTTTTT. Protein product: CASSATGLNTGELFF.

V is TRBV4-2 and J is TRBJ1-1; D is unclear. The CDR3 is 13 amino acids. The V gene lost 6 bases and the J gene lost 1 base, with 9 bases spanning the gap. Germline assignment: CDR1 LGHNA and CDR2 YNFKEQ. DNA for the CDR3: TGTGCCAGCAGTCCACTTTCGAACACTGAAGCTTTCTTT. Its protein is CASSPLSNTEAFF.

This rearrangement joins TRBV6-5 to TRBJ2-7, with 12 nucleotides matching TRBD2. This CDR3 has 16 residues. Per the germline V gene, CDR1 is MNHEY and CDR2 is SVGAGI. V was pared by 0 bases and J by 5 bases, with 5 bases of the junction left unmatched. In nucleotides, the CDR3 is TGTGCCAGCAGTTACTCTCGGACTAGCGGGGCCCACGAGCAGTACTTC. This gives the protein CASSYSRTSGAHEQYF.

The chain recombines TRBV30 with TRBJ1-5; 7 bases align to TRBD1. In germline, CDR1 is GTSNPN, CDR2 SVGIG (reference sequence). This CDR3 is 14 amino acids long. With V trimmed by 0 bases and J by 7 bases, 6 bases remained unmatched. CDR3: CAWSVPTGEQPQHF. CDR3 sequence (DNA): TGTGCCTGGAGTGTACCCACAGGGGAACAGCCCCAGCATTTT.

This sequence joins TRBV6-5 and TRBJ2-2; D might be TRBD1 (6 bases). Germline CDR1 reads MNHEY; CDR2 reads SVGAGI. V lost 2 bases and J lost 4, with 11 bases in between. There are 15 residues in the CDR3. The CDR3 spells CASSYVGAFTGELFF. DNA of the CDR3: TGTGCCAGCAGTTACGTGGGGGCTTTCACCGGGGAGCTGTTTTTT.

The gene calls are TRBV4-3 and TRBJ2-1; 7 bases map to TRBD1. CDR3 length equals 17 residues. The V segment lost 4 bases and the J segment 1 base; nucleotides outside the gene matches: 10. Germline V CDR1 and CDR2: LGHNA, YSLEER. The CDR3 spells CASSLVRGHRSYNEQFF. The CDR3 DNA reads as TGCGCCAGCAGCCTCGTAAGGGGGCATCGGTCCTACAATGAGCAGTTCTTC.

J is TRBJ1-5 and V is TRBV28, with 7 bases aligning to TRBD1. CDR3 length: 14 amino acids. The V gene end was trimmed by 6 bases and the J gene end by 6 bases; junction bases not matched to a gene: 8. Per the germline V gene, CDR1 is MDHEN and CDR2 is SYDVKM. CDR3 region: CASSLTGIGQPQHF. CDR3 coding DNA: TGTGCCAGCAGCCTGACAGGGATTGGTCAGCCCCAGCATTTT.

The gene calls are TRBV5-1 and TRBJ1-1; D not certain. The CDR3 is made up of 15 amino acids. Germline V CDR1 and CDR2: SGHRS, YFSETQ. V lost 1 base to trimming and J lost 4 bases, with 14 bases between them. Here the CDR3 reads CASSLKGWGGTEAFF. CDR3 DNA sequence: TGCGCCAGCAGCTTGAAGGGTTGGGGAGGCACTGAAGCTTTCTTT.

The chain has TRBV5-1 and TRBJ1-1, with D unresolved. The CDR3 totals 15 residues. CDR1 is SGHRS, CDR2 YFSETQ, per germline. V was clipped by 1 base and J by 1 base, with 11 bases between them. CDR3 loop: CASSLYSLWNTEAFF. The CDR3 DNA follows: TGCGCCAGCAGCTTGTACAGTCTCTGGAACACTGAAGCTTTCTTT.

The rearrangement uses TRBV6-1 and TRBJ1-2, with 9 bases matching TRBD1. Germline CDR1 MNHNS, CDR2 SASEGT. This CDR3 contains 14 residues. V gave up 6 bases and J gave up 7 bases; unmatched junction bases: 9. The CDR3 sequence is CASRKKQGASGYTF. The CDR3 DNA follows: TGTGCCAGCAGGAAAAAACAGGGGGCGTCTGGCTACACCTTC.

This chain uses TRBV5-4 with TRBJ2-2; possible D gene TRBD2, 6 bases. The V end was cut by 4 bases, the J end by 0 bases, with 10 bases between. Germline-derived CDR1 and CDR2 are SGHNT and YYREEE (reference sequence). The CDR3 length is 15 residues. CDR3 protein: CASSGTFPNTGELFF. The CDR3 coding sequence is TGTGCCAGCAGCGGGACTTTCCCGAACACCGGGGAGCTGTTTTTT.